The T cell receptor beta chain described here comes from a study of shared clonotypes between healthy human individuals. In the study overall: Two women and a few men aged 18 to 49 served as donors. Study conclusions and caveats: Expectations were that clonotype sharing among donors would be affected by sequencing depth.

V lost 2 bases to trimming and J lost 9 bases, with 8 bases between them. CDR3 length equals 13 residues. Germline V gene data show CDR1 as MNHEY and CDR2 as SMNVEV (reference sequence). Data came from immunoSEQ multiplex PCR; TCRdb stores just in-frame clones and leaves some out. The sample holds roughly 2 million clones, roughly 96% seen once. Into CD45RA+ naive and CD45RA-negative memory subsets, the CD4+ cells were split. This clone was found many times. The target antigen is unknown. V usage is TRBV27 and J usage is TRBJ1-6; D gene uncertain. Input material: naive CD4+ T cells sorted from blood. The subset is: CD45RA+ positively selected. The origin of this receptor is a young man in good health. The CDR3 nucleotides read TGTGCCAGCAGTTTAGGTGGGTTTTCACCCCTCCACTTT. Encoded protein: CASSLGGFSPLHF.